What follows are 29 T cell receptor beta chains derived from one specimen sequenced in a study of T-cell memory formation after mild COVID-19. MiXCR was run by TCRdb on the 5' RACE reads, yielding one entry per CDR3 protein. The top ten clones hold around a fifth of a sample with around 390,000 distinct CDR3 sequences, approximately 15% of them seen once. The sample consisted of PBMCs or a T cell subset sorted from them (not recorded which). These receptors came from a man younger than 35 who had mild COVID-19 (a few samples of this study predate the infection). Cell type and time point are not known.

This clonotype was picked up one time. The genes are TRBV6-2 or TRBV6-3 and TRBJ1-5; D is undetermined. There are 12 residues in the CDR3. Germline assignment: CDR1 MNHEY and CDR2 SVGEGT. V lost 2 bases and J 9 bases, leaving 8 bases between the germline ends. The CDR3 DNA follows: TGTGCCAGCAGTTACAGGGCGGGGCCCCAGCATTTT. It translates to CASSYRAGPQHF.

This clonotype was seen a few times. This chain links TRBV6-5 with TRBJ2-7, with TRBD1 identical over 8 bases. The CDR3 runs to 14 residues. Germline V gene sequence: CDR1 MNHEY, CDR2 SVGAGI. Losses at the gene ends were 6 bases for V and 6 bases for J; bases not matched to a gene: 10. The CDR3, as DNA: TGTGCCAGCAGCCCCAGGACAGGGATGGGCGAGCAGTACGTC. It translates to CASSPRTGMGEQYV.

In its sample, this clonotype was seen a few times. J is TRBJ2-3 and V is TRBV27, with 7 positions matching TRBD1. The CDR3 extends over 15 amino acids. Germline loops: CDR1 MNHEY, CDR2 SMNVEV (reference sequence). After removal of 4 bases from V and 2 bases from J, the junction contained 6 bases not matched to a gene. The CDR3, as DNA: TGTGCCAGCAGTTCCGGGGACAGATACACAGATACGCAGTATTTT. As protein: CASSSGDRYTDTQYF.

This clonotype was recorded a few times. This CDR3 is CASSLGSAGDTQYF. The CDR3 DNA reads TGTGCCAGCAGCTTGGGGTCGGCGGGCGATACGCAGTATTTT. The chain couples TRBV7-3 to TRBJ2-3; D possibly corresponds to TRBD2 (5 bases). Germline loops: CDR1 SGHTA, CDR2 FQGTGA. The CDR3 runs to 14 residues. The V and J ends lost 3 bases and 6 bases respectively, with 13 bases between them.

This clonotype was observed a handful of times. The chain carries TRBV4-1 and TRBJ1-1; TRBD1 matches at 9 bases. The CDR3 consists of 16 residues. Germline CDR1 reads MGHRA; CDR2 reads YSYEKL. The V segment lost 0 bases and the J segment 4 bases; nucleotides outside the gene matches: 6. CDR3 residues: CASSQEGTGLRTEAFF. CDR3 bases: TGCGCCAGCAGCCAAGAAGGGACAGGGCTGCGCACTGAAGCTTTCTTT.

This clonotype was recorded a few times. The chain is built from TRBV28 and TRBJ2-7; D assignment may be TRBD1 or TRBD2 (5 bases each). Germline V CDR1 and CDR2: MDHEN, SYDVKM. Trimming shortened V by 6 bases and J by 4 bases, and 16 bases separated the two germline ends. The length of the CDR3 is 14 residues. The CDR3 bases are TGTGCCAGCAGACGGGACGGAGACTCTTACGAGCAGTACGTC. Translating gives CASRRDGDSYEQYV.

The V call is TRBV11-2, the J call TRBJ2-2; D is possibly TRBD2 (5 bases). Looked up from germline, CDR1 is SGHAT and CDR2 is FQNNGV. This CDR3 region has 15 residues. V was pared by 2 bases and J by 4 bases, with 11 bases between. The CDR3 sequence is CASSLWLASTGELFF. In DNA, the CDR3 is TGTGCCAGCAGCTTATGGCTAGCTAGCACCGGGGAGCTGTTTTTT.

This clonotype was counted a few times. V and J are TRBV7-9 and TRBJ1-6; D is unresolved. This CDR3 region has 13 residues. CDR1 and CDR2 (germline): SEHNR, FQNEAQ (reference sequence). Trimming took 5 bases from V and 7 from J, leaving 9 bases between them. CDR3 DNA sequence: TGTGCCAGCAGCCCCCTGGGAAATTCACCCCTCCACTTT. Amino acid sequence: CASSPLGNSPLHF. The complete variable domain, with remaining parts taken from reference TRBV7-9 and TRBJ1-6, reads DTGVSQNPRHKITKRGQNVTFRCDPISEHNRLYWYRQTLGQGPEFLTYFQNEAQLEKSRLLSDRFSAERPKGSFSTLEIQRTEQGDSAMYLCASSPLGNSPLHFGNGTRLTVT.

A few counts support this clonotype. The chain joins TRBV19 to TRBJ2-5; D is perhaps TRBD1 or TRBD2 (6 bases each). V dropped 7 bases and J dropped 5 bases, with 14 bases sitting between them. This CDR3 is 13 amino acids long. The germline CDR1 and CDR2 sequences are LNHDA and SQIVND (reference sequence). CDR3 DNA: TGTGCCAGTAATGGGGGGCCGTCGGAGACCCAGTACTTC. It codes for CASNGGPSETQYF.

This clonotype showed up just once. CDR3 nucleotide sequence: TGTGCCAGTAGCCGTACTAGCGGGGGTGGAGAGACCCAGTACTTC. This translates into CASSRTSGGGETQYF. The V call is TRBV19, the J call TRBJ2-5; 11 bases line up with TRBD2. CDR3 length: 15 residues. J gave up 4 bases and V 6 bases, and 7 bases lay outside the gene matches. Germline V gives CDR1 LNHDA, CDR2 SQIVND (reference sequence).

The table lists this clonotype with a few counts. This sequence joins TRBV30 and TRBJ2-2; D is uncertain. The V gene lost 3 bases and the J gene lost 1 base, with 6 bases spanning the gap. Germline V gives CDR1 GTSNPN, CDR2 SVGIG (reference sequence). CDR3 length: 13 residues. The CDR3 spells CAWRKRNTGELFF. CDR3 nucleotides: TGTGCCTGGAGGAAGAGGAACACCGGGGAGCTGTTTTTT.

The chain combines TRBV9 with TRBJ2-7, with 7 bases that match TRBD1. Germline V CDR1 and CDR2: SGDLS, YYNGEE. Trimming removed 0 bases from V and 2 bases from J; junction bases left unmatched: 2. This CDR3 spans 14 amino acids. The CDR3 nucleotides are TGTGCCAGCAGCGTAGCCGGACAGGCCTACGAGCAGTACTTC. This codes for CASSVAGQAYEQYF.

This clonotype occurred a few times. The CDR3 is CASSLYDGGDSYNEQFF. In nucleotides, the CDR3 is TGCGCCAGCAGCTTGTATGACGGGGGGGACTCCTACAATGAGCAGTTCTTC. The chain couples TRBV5-1 to TRBJ2-1; 8 bases are a match to TRBD2. The CDR3 is 17 residues long. In germline, CDR1 is SGHRS, CDR2 YFSETQ. Unmatched junction bases numbered 6, after V lost 1 base and J lost 0 bases.

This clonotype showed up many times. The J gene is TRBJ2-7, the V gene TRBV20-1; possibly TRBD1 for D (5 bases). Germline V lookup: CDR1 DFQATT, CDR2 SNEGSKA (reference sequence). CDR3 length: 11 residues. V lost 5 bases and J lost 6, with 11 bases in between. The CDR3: CSAGAPLEQYF. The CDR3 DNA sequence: TGCAGTGCTGGGGCCCCGCTCGAGCAGTACTTC.

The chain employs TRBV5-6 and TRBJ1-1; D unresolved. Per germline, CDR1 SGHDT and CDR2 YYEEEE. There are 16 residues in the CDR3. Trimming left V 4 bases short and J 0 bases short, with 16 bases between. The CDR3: CASSHYVGRLNTEAFF. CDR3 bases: TGTGCCAGCAGCCACTATGTCGGACGGTTGAACACTGAAGCTTTCTTT.

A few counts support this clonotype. Here the CDR3 DNA reads TGTGCCAGCAGCTCCTACCGACAGAAGAATGGCTACACCTTC. It encodes CASSSYRQKNGYTF. V and J are TRBV7-2 and TRBJ1-2; TRBD1 might be the D (5 bases). Trimming removed 4 bases at V and 6 bases at J, with 15 bases between. Germline loops: CDR1 SGHTA, CDR2 FQGNSA. CDR3 length equals 14 residues.

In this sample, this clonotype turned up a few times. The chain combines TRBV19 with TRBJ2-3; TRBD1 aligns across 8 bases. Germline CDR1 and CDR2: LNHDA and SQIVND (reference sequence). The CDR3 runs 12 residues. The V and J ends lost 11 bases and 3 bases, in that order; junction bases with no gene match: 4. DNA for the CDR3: TGTGCCGCCCAGGGGGCAACAGATACGCAGTATTTT. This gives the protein CAAQGATDTQYF.

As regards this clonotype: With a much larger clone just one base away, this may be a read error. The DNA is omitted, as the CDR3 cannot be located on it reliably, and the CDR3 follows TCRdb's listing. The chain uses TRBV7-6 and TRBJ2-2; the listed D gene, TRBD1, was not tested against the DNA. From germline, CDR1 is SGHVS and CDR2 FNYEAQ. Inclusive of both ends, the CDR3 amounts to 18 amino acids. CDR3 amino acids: CASILVSRGGYSTGKLFF.

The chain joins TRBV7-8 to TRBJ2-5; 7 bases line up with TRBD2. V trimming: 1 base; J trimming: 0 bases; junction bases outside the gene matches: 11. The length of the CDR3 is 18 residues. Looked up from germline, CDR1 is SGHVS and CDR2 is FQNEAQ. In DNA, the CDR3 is TGTGCCAGCAGCTTAGGGGGGGGAGGGTTCCTCAACCAAGAGACCCAGTACTTC. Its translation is CASSLGGGGFLNQETQYF.

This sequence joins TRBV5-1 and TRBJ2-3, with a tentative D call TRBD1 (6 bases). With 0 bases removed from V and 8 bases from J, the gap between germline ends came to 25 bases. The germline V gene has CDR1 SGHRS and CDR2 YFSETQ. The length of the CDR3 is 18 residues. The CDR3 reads CASSLGPVGAEDRVTQYF. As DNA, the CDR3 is TGCGCCAGCAGCTTGGGTCCCGTTGGGGCCGAGGACAGAGTTACGCAGTATTTT.

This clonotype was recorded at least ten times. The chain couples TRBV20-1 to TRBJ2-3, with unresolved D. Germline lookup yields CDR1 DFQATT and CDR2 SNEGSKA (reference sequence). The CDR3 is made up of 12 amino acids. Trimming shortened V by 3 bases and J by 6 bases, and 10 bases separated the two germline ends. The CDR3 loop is CSASTPWDTQYF. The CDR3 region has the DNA TGCAGTGCTAGTACCCCTTGGGATACGCAGTATTTT.

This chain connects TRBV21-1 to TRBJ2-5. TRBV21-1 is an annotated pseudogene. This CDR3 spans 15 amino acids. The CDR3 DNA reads TGTGCCAGCCGAATTGAGGACGGGTGGAAAGAGACCCAGTACTTC. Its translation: CASRIEDGWKETQYF.

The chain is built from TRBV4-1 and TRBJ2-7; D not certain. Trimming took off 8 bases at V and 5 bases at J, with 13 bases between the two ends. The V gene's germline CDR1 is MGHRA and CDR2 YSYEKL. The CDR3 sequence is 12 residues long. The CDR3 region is CASGDGVHEQYF. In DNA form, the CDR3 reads TGCGCCAGCGGCGATGGGGTCCACGAGCAGTACTTC.

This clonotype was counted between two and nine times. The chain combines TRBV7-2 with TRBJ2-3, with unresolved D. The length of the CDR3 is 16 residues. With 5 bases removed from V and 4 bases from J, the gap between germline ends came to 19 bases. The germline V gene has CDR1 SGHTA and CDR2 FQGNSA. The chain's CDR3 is CASSDLGPRGSDTQYF. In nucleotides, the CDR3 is TGTGCCAGCAGCGACCTAGGGCCAAGAGGCTCAGATACGCAGTATTTT. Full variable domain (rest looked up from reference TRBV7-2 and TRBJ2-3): GAGVSQSPSNKVTEKGKDVELRCDPISGHTALYWYRQSLGQGLEFLIYFQGNSAPDKSGLPSDRFSAERTGGSVSTLTIQRTQQEDSAVYLCASSDLGPRGSDTQYFGPGTRLTVL.

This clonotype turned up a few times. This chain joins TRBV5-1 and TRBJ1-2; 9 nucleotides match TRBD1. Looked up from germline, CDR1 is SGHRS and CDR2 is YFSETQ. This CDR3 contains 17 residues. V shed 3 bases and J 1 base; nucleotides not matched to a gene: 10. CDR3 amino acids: CASSSSTGTGINYGYTF. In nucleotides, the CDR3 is TGCGCCAGCAGCTCGAGTACCGGGACAGGGATTAACTATGGCTACACCTTC.

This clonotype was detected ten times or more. The CDR3 here is CASSLPRVTDTQYF. The CDR3 DNA sequence: TGTGCCAGCAGCTTACCGCGGGTAACAGATACGCAGTATTTT. The chain joins TRBV7-9 to TRBJ2-3, with D possibly matching TRBD2 (5 bases). This CDR3 has 14 residues. V was clipped by 2 bases and J by 3 bases, with 9 bases between them. From germline, CDR1 is SEHNR and CDR2 FQNEAQ (reference sequence).

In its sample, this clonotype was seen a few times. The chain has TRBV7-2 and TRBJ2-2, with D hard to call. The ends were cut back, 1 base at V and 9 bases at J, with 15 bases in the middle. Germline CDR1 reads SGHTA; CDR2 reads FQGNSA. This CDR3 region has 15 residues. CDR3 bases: TGTGCCAGCAGCTTAGACGGTAAAAGCCATCGGGAGCTGTTTTTT. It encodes CASSLDGKSHRELFF.

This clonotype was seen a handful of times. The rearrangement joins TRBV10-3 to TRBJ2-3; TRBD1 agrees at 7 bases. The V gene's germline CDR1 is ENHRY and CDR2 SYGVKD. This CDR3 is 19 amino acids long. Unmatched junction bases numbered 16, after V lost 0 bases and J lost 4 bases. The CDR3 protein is CAISESVTLDREGADTQYF. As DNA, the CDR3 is TGTGCCATCAGTGAGTCGGTGACGTTAGACAGGGAAGGCGCAGATACGCAGTATTTT.

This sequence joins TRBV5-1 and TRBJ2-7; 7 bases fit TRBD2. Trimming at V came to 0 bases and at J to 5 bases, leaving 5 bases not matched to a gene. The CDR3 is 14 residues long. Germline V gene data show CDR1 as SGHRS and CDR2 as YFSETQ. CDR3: CASSLAGGLDEQYF. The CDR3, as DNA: TGCGCCAGCAGCTTGGCCGGTGGACTAGACGAGCAGTACTTC.